This paragraph covers one T cell receptor beta chain sequence. These data come from a study of Tregs in tolerant kidney transplant recipients. The repertoire was sequenced with immunoSEQ multiplex PCR; TCRdb's copy has only in-frame clones and lacks some. The table lists some 90,000 clones, 85% to 95% of them singletons, with about 4.9% in the top ten. V was clipped by 0 bases and J by 7 bases, with 12 bases between them. CDR3 size: 15 residues. Germline V gives CDR1 MNHNS, CDR2 SASEGT. The gene calls are TRBV6-1 and TRBJ1-4; D perhaps matches TRBD1 (6 bases). Sequenced input: CD8+ T cells from blood. The TCR sequence derives from a human donor in good health. CDR3 residues: CASSEAAGAGEKLFF. The DNA of the CDR3 is TGTGCCAGCAGTGAAGCAGCAGGGGCTGGTGAAAAACTGTTTTTT.